These T cell receptor beta chains were read from a single sample in a study of shared clonotypes between healthy human individuals. This table comes from immunoSEQ multiplex PCR, and its TCRdb copy is limited to in-frame clones, with some not included. The sample holds approximately 980,000 clones, 70% to 85% seen once. Sequencing was performed on memory CD4+ T cells sorted from blood. All receptors derive from a man aged 18 to 29 in good health. CDR3s include the opening cysteine and the closing phenylalanine or tryptophan. The order of the fields is V gene, clone size, D gene, J gene, CDR3 length, CDR3 protein, CDR3 DNA. The D gene is left open where the match is weak. Clone size appears in some rows only: once, few, many, or a class for an expanded clone.

V gene: TRBV4-2; clone size: .; D gene: .; J gene: TRBJ2-3; CDR3 length: 16; CDR3 protein: CASSQRGVAHTDTQYF; CDR3 DNA: TGTGCCAGCAGCCAACGAGGGGTGGCTCACACAGATACGCAGTATTTT
V gene: TRBV6-5; clone size: .; D gene: .; J gene: TRBJ2-7; CDR3 length: 14; CDR3 protein: CASSYSGPYYEQYF; CDR3 DNA: TGTGCCAGCAGTTACTCGGGACCATACTACGAGCAGTACTTC
V gene: TRBV7-2; clone size: .; D gene: TRBD2; J gene: TRBJ2-1; CDR3 length: 15; CDR3 protein: CASSPGTSSRNEQFF; CDR3 DNA: TGTGCCAGCAGCCCCGGGACTAGCAGTAGAAATGAGCAGTTCTTC
V gene: TRBV7-2; clone size: .; D gene: .; J gene: TRBJ2-2; CDR3 length: 15; CDR3 protein: CASSLFGANTGELFF; CDR3 DNA: TGTGCCAGCAGCTTATTCGGAGCGAACACCGGGGAGCTGTTTTTT
V gene: TRBV7-9; clone size: .; D gene: TRBD1; J gene: TRBJ1-1; CDR3 length: 18; CDR3 protein: CASSLGSGGSREDTEAFF; CDR3 DNA: TGTGCCAGCAGCTTAGGCTCAGGGGGCTCCCGCGAGGACACTGAAGCTTTCTTT
V gene: TRBV5-6; clone size: .; D gene: .; J gene: TRBJ2-1; CDR3 length: 12; CDR3 protein: CASSLPQDLQFF; CDR3 DNA: TGTGCCAGCAGCCTTCCCCAGGATTTGCAGTTCTTC
V gene: TRBV6-1; clone size: .; D gene: .; J gene: TRBJ1-5; CDR3 length: 12; CDR3 protein: CASKEGNQPQHF; CDR3 DNA: TGTGCCAGTAAGGAGGGGAATCAGCCCCAGCATTTT
V gene: TRBV27; clone size: once; D gene: TRBD1; J gene: TRBJ2-7; CDR3 length: 19; CDR3 protein: CASSPSSGQGRWGHYEQYF; CDR3 DNA: TGTGCCAGCAGTCCCTCAAGCGGACAGGGGAGATGGGGTCACTACGAGCAGTACTTC
V gene: TRBV6-5; clone size: few; D gene: TRBD2; J gene: TRBJ2-3; CDR3 length: 15; CDR3 protein: CASSRSGRVTDTQYF; CDR3 DNA: TGTGCCAGCAGCCGTAGCGGGAGAGTCACAGATACGCAGTATTTT
V gene: TRBV4-3; clone size: many; D gene: TRBD2; J gene: TRBJ2-3; CDR3 length: 16; CDR3 protein: CASSQRAGLFTDTQYF; CDR3 DNA: TGCGCCAGCAGCCAAAGAGCGGGGCTATTCACAGATACGCAGTATTTT
V gene: TRBV5-1; clone size: .; D gene: .; J gene: TRBJ1-1; CDR3 length: 14; CDR3 protein: CASRLEVVNTEAFF; CDR3 DNA: TGCGCCAGCAGGCTGGAGGTCGTGAACACTGAAGCTTTCTTT
V gene: TRBV6-1; clone size: .; D gene: .; J gene: TRBJ2-7; CDR3 length: 13; CDR3 protein: CAGQTRWGYEQYF; CDR3 DNA: TGTGCCGGCCAAACTAGATGGGGCTACGAGCAGTACTTC
V gene: TRBV5-1; clone size: .; D gene: .; J gene: TRBJ1-5; CDR3 length: 15; CDR3 protein: CASRSRQVGNQPQHF; CDR3 DNA: TGCGCCAGCAGATCTCGACAGGTCGGAAATCAGCCCCAGCATTTT
V gene: TRBV7-6; clone size: .; D gene: .; J gene: TRBJ1-5; CDR3 length: 17; CDR3 protein: CASTGKFAYFFNQPQHF; CDR3 DNA: TGTGCCAGCACCGGGAAGTTTGCCTACTTTTTCAATCAGCCCCAGCATTTT